This T cell receptor (beta chain) was recovered during a study of beta chain features in type 1 diabetes. Across the whole study: Age, gender and cell yields were similar between patients and healthy donors. Study-level findings and limits: Within each of all four CD4+ subsets, Type 1 diabetes patients had TCRB CDR3s that were moderately but significantly shorter.

Sorting of CD4+ naive, central memory, regulatory and stem cell-like memory cells was performed via CD45RO/CCR7/CD25/CD127/CD95/CD27. V was pared by 1 base and J by 1 base, with 10 bases between. Germline CDR1 MGHDK, CDR2 SYGVNS. This CDR3 is built from 15 residues. Expressed TCRB transcripts were sequenced, since all the RNA that had been isolated was reverse transcribed. Mean read depth for naive, central memory and regulatory T cell samples was several million reads. Clones were read by immunoSEQ multiplex PCR, and TCRdb kept only the in-frame ones, dropping some. The table records more than 250,000 clones, approximately 14% of them present only once. This clone occurred a few times. Its antigen remains unidentified.

This rearrangement joins TRBV25-1 to TRBJ1-1, with D possibly matching TRBD1 (5 bases). The TCR originated in a man under 40 with type 1 diabetes. Sequenced material: naive CD4+ T cells from blood. This CDR3 is CASSELGARNTEAFF. The DNA for the CDR3 is TGTGCCAGCAGTGAATTAGGGGCGAGGAACACTGAAGCTTTCTTT.